This is a list of T cell receptor beta chains from one sample in a study of T-cell memory formation after mild COVID-19. TCRdb passed the 5' RACE reads through MiXCR, listing each CDR3 protein once. Seen here are just over 200,000 distinct CDR3 sequences, around 9.1% observed once, and the top ten hold roughly 3.5%. Sequencing was performed on PBMCs or a T cell subset sorted from them (not recorded which). These receptors came from a man between 18 and 29 years old who had mild COVID-19 (a few samples of this study predate the infection). Cell type and time point are not known. The CDR3 runs from the conserved cysteine through the conserved F or W. D genes are given only for firm matches. A row's size may be missing; if present it is once, few, many or a size class.

>TRBJ2-1|TRBD2|TRBV2|few
CASSDQRGLYNEQFF
TGTGCCAGCAGTGATCAGCGGGGCTTGTACAATGAGCAGTTCTTC
>TRBJ2-2|.|TRBV7-3|few
CASKRDRNTGELFF
TGTGCCAGCAAACGGGACCGGAACACCGGGGAGCTGTTTTTT
>TRBJ2-7|.|TRBV6-5|.
CASRAGGRGYEQYF
TGTGCCAGTAGAGCAGGGGGGCGAGGGTACGAGCAGTACTTC
>TRBJ2-7|.|TRBV12-3/TRBV12-4|.
CASSLGPAGIYEQYF
TGTGCCAGCAGTTTGGGGCCTGCGGGGATCTACGAGCAGTACTTC
>TRBJ1-2|TRBD1|TRBV7-3|many
CASSTGQGYGYTF
TGCGCCAGCAGCACGGGACAGGGGTATGGCTACACCTTC
>TRBJ1-1|.|TRBV19|.
CASSVRTATEAFF
TGTGCCAGTAGTGTGAGGACGGCCACTGAAGCTTTCTTT
>TRBJ2-2|TRBD1|TRBV2|.
CASMTDRGRTGELFF
TGTGCCAGCATGACGGACAGGGGGCGGACCGGGGAGCTGTTTTTT
>TRBJ1-1|TRBD1|TRBV6-6|.
CASSYQGANTEAFF
TGTGCCAGCAGTTACCAGGGGGCGAACACTGAAGCTTTCTTT
>TRBJ1-5|.|TRBV30|few
CAWSIGPSNQPQHF
TGTGCCTGGAGTATCGGACCCAGCAATCAGCCCCAGCATTTT
>TRBJ2-2|TRBD2|TRBV5-1|few
CASSLASGITGELFF
TGCGCCAGCAGCTTAGCTAGCGGCATCACCGGGGAGCTGTTTTTT
>TRBJ1-4|.|TRBV6-2/TRBV6-3|many
CASSSQRREKLFF
TGTGCCAGCTCTTCCCAGAGGCGTGAAAAACTGTTTTTT
>TRBJ1-3|.|TRBV4-3|.
CASSQVAGTATGNTIYF
TGCGCCAGCAGCCAGGTAGCCGGGACCGCTACCGGGAACACCATATATTTT
>TRBJ2-5|TRBD2|TRBV7-2|.
CASSRLAVVETQYF
TGTGCCAGCAGCAGGCTAGCGGTGGTGGAGACCCAGTACTTC
>TRBJ2-3|.|TRBV4-2|many
CASTQQPSAADTQYF
TGTGCCAGCACCCAGCAACCTAGCGCGGCAGATACGCAGTATTTT
>TRBJ1-5|TRBD1|TRBV20-1|.
CSARTGGQPQHF
TGCAGTGCGAGGACAGGAGGGCAGCCCCAGCATTTT
>TRBJ1-6|TRBD1|TRBV6-6|few
CASSTDRGGNSPLHF
TGTGCCAGCAGCACCGACAGGGGGGGGAATTCACCCCTCCACTTT
>TRBJ1-2|.|TRBV12-3/TRBV12-4|few
CASSSGRARGYTF
TGTGCCAGCAGTAGCGGTAGGGCCCGCGGCTACACCTTC
>TRBJ1-3|.|TRBV7-2|few
CASSLEGPRNTIYF
TGTGCCAGCAGCTTAGAGGGACCTAGGAACACCATATATTTT
>TRBJ2-1|.|TRBV5-1|many
CASTGGLVGANEQFF
TGCGCCAGCACCGGAGGACTGGTTGGAGCGAATGAGCAGTTCTTC
>TRBJ1-1|TRBD1|TRBV7-9|many
CASSLFDRANTEAFF
TGTGCCAGCAGTTTATTTGACAGGGCGAACACTGAAGCTTTCTTT
>TRBJ1-5|.|TRBV6-5|few
CASSQTVRQPQHF
TGTGCCAGCAGCCAGACTGTTAGGCAGCCCCAGCATTTT
>TRBJ2-3|TRBD1|TRBV10-3|few
CAISVGNRGADTQYF
TGTGCCATCAGTGTCGGGAACAGGGGAGCGGATACGCAGTATTTT
>TRBJ2-2|.|TRBV24-1|few
CATSDEQGAGELFF
TGTGCCACCAGTGATGAACAGGGCGCCGGGGAGCTGTTTTTT
>TRBJ2-5|TRBD2|TRBV2|few
CASSVELAGGSETQYF
TGTGCCAGCAGTGTCGAACTAGCGGGGGGATCGGAGACCCAGTACTTC
>TRBJ1-2|TRBD1|TRBV24-1|.
CATSEPTGAGVRGYTF
TGTGCCACCAGTGAACCAACAGGGGCAGGGGTGCGTGGCTACACCTTC
>TRBJ1-6|.|TRBV7-2|.
CASSLESGSGALHF
TGTGCCAGCAGCTTAGAGTCGGGGTCGGGGGCCCTCCACTTT
>TRBJ1-1|TRBD1|TRBV7-9|.
CASSLPRFRGPNTEAFF
TGTGCCAGCAGCTTACCCCGATTCAGGGGGCCGAACACTGAAGCTTTCTTT
>TRBJ1-1|TRBD1|TRBV5-4|few
CASSGAGGSKNTEAFF
TGTGCCAGCAGCGGGGCAGGGGGGTCAAAGAACACTGAAGCTTTCTTT
>TRBJ2-3|TRBD2|TRBV5-1|few
CASIAGGGTDTQYF
TGCGCCAGCATTGCGGGGGGGGGCACAGATACGCAGTATTTT
>TRBJ1-2|TRBD1|TRBV20-1|few
CSAPDRDLGYTF
TGCAGTGCTCCAGACAGGGATCTTGGCTACACCTTC
>TRBJ2-1|.|TRBV15|few
CATSRGGQSSYNEQFF
TGTGCCACCAGCAGAGGTGGGCAGAGCTCCTACAATGAGCAGTTCTTC